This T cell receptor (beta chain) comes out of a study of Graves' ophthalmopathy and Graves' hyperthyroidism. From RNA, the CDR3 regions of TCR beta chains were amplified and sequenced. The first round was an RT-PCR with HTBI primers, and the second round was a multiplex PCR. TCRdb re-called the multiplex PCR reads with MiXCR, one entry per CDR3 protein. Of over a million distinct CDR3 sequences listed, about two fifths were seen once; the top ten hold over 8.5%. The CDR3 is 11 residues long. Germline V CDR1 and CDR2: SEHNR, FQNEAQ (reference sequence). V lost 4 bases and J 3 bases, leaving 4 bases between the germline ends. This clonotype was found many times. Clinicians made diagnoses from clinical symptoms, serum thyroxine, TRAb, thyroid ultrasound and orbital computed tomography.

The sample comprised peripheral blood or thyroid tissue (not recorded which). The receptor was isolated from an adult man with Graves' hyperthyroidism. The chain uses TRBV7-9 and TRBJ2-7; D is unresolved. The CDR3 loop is CASSYNYEQYF. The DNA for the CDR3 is TGTGCCAGCAGCTACAACTACGAGCAGTACTTC.